One T cell receptor beta chain is described in this entry. The antigen it recognizes is unknown. Nothing much larger sits one base from this clone, and base qualities are not available. This entry belongs to a study of memory CD4+ T cells and cytomegalovirus serostatus (dated by TCRdb to the late 2010s). At the level of the whole study: The approximately 35 healthy Belgian adults in the cohort included 9 who were CMV seropositive and some 25 who were CMV seronegative. To replicate a published TCR-based CMV serostatus classifier, the researchers sequenced the CD4+ memory TCRbeta repertoires of a Belgian cohort whose cytomegalovirus serostatus was known. What the study reported, not specific to this receptor: A median bootstrapped AUC of almost 0.96 with a 95% CI of 0.76-1.00 was achieved on the Belgian cohort by the original-framework classifier. Of around 160 previously reported CMV-associated TCRbeta sequences, 60 to 85 appeared in the CD4+ memory repertoires, each in one to five individuals. Only CD4+CD45RO+ memory cells were sequenced, in contrast to the original study, in which naive and memory CD4+ and CD8+ populations were covered. For predicting CMV serostatus, the median bootstrapped AUC was about 0.95 using the original framework and around 0.9 using a US-trained random forest. Results were interpreted as suggesting that the CMV-associated TCR signature is largely present in the CD4+ memory repertoire.

A FACSAria II was used to sort memory CD4+ T cells, defined as single viable CD3+CD4+CD8-CD45RO+ cells. CMV serostatus was determined with a Roche Elecsys assay detecting serum IgG against CMV pp150, pp28, p38 and p52. After thawing, total CD4+ T cells were enriched by positive selection with CD4 magnetic microbeads. The samples came from a different study that was designed specifically to examine the CD4+ T cell memory repertoire. Peripheral blood mononuclear cells were isolated and cryopreserved according to standard operating procedures, and serum was stored at -80 degrees C. CD3-PerCP (BW264/56), CD4-APC (RPA-T4), CD45RO-PE (UCHT1) and CD8-Pacific Orange (3B5) antibodies were used for staining, and non-viable cells were excluded with Sytox blue. The CDR3 has 14 amino acids, counting the end cysteine and phenylalanine. The entry retains the CDR3 DNA only, 42 bases that are in frame from base 1. CDR1 LGHNA and CDR2 YNFKEQ were looked up in the germline V gene. V loses 0 bases of germline sequence and J loses 4 bases, and the interval between the two ends is 7 bases.

The Quick-DNA Microprep Kit was used to extract genomic DNA from the sorted cells. Amplification of TCRbeta DNA was done with the immunoSEQ hsTCRbeta kit, following the protocol from the manufacturer. An Illumina MiSeq instrument was used to sequence the TCRbeta libraries. The published analysis was carried out like this. Following removal of out-of-frame sequences, around 2.4 million distinct TCRbeta sequences were retained, with an average of around 70,000 per individual. Each individual was scored using the number of 150 to 200 previously reported CMV-associated TCRbeta sequences that the individual carried and the total number of productive distinct TCRbeta sequences. A beta-binomial model was reimplemented in Python, and random forests from scikit-learn, run with default parameters, were trained on data from the US cohort. Classifier performance on the Belgian cohort was summarized as median AUC with percentile confidence intervals calculated over 10,000 bootstrap iterations. TCRdb obtained this table from immuneACCESS and retained in-frame rearrangements with V and J assigned. These tables miss some clones; where compared with another copy, unresolved V genes account for less than half of the shortfall, and the remainder is unexplained. That table is the source of V, J and clone size, and D and trimming were worked out from the DNA. The sample records 45,000 to 65,000 clones, 65% to 85% of which are singletons. The biggest ten clones account for under 0.65% of the sample.

The sequence links TRBV4-2 to TRBJ1-3; the D gene remains uncertain. The clonotype was recovered from an adult in good health and CMV-seronegative. Sequencing was done on a sample of memory CD4+ T cells from blood. The CDR3 protein sequence reads: CASSQEAGGNTIYF. The sequenced DNA is TGTGCCAGCAGCCAAGAGGCCGGGGGAAACACCATATATTTT.